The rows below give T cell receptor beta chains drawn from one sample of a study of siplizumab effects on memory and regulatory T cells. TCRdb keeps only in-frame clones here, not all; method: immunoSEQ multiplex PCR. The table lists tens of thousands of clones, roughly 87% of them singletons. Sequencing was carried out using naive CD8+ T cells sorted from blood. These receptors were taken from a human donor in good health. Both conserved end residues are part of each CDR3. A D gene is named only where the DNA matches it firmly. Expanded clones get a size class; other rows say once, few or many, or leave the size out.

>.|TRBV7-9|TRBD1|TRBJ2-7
TGTGCCAGCAGCGCTGGGACAGCTACCTACGAGCAGTACTTC
CASSAGTATYEQYF
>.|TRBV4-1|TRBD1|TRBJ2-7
TGCGCCAGCAGCGAAGCCGGGACAGGGTCTTACGAGCAGTACTTC
CASSEAGTGSYEQYF
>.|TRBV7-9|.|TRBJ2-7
TGTGCCAGCAGCGAAAGCGGTTCCTACGAGCAGTACTTC
CASSESGSYEQYF
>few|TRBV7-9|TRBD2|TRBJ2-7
TGTGCCAGCAGCTCACGGGGGGAGAGCTCCTACGAGCAGTACTTC
CASSSRGESSYEQYF
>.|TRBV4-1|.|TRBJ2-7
TGCGCCAGCAGCCCTAAACAGGGTCAAGTCTACGAGCAGTACTTC
CASSPKQGQVYEQYF
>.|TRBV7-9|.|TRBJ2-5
TGTGCCAGCAGCAATATGACACACCAAGAGACCCAGTACTTC
CASSNMTHQETQYF
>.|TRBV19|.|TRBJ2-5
TGTGCCAGTAGAACAACAGGGTCAGAGACCCAGTACTTC
CASRTTGSETQYF
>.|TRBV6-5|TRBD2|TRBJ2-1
TGTGCCAGCAGCATTAGCGGGGCTGAGCAGTTCTTC
CASSISGAEQFF
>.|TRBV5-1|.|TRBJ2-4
TGCGCCAGCAGCTTGACACTAGCCAAAAACATTCAGTACTTC
CASSLTLAKNIQYF
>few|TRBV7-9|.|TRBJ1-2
TGTGCCAGCAGCTTCTCTGTGTGGGACCCGATGAACAATGGCTACACCTTC
CASSFSVWDPMNNGYTF
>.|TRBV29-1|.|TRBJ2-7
TGCAGCGTTGAAGGGGGGTCCACGAATTACTACGAGCAGTACTTC
CSVEGGSTNYYEQYF
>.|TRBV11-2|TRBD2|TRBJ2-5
TGTGCCAGCAGTCACGATAGCGGGAGCGGCGAGACCCAGTACTTC
CASSHDSGSGETQYF
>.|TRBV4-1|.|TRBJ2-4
TGCGCCAGCAGCCAAGATCACATTCTAGCCAAAAACATTCAGTACTTC
CASSQDHILAKNIQYF
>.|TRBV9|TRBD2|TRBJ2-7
TGTGCCAGCAGCGTAGAGGCTAGCGGGTCTCGCGAGCAGTACTTC
CASSVEASGSREQYF
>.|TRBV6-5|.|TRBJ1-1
TGTGCCAGCAGCCAGGGCGGGGCCACTGAAGCTTTCTTT
CASSQGGATEAFF
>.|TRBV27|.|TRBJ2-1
TGTGCCAGCAGTTTAAATGGGCGAGCGAATGAGCAGTTCTTC
CASSLNGRANEQFF